This T cell receptor (beta chain) was identified during a study of T cell repertoires in cytomegalovirus infection. This clonotype was counted between two and nine times. From the reads, TCRdb called clonotypes with MiXCR, one entry per CDR3 protein. Of some 450,000 distinct CDR3 sequences detected, roughly 31% appear once; the ten largest clones hold roughly 15%. The CDR3 consists of 15 residues. CDR1 and CDR2 (germline): SSHAT, FNYEAQ (reference sequence). Trimming cost V 5 bases and J 6 bases, with 18 bases left between them. Source material: PBMCs. The source is a human donor in good health (CMV status not recorded). Some clones in this sample may be carry-over from other donors' samples. The chain has TRBV7-7 and TRBJ2-3; TRBD2 is a possible D gene (6 bases). CDR3 in DNA: TGTGCCAGCAGCCCGCTGGGGGGAACTGGGGATACGCAGTATTTT. Translated, it gives CASSPLGGTGDTQYF.